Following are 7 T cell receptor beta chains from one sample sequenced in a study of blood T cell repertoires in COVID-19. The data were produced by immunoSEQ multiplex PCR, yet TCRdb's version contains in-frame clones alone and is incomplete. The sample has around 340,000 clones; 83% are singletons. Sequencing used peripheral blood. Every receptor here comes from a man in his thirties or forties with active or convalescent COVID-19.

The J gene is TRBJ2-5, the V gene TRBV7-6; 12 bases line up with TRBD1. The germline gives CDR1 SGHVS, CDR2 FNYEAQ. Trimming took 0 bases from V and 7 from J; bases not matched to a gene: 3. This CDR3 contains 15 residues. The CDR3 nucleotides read TGTGCCAGCAGCTTAGCTACGGGACAGGGGGCGACCCAGTACTTC. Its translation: CASSLATGQGATQYF.

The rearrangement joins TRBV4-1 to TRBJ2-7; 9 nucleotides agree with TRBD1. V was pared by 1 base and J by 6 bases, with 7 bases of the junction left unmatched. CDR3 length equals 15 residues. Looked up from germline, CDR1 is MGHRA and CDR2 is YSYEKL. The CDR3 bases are TGCGCCAGCAGCCAAGGGCCTGGACAGGGGCTCGAGCAGTACTTC. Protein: CASSQGPGQGLEQYF.

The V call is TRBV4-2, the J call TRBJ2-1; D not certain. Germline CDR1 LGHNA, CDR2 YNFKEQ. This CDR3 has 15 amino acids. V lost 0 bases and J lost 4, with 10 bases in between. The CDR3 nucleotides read TGTGCCAGCAGCCAAGATTGGCCCGTGTACAATGAGCAGTTCTTC. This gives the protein CASSQDWPVYNEQFF.

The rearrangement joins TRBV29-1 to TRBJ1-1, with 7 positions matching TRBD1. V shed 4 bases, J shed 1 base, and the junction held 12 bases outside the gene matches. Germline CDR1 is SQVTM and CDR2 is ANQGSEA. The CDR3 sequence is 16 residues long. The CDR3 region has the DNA TGCAGCGTTGTTCCCCGTTTAGGGGGCAGGAACACTGAAGCTTTCTTT. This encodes CSVVPRLGGRNTEAFF.

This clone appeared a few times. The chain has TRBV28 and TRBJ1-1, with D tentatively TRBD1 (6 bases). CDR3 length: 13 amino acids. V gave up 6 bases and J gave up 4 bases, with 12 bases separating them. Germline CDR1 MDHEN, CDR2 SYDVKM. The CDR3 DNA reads TGTGCCAGCAGCTCTCAGGGGCTCACTGAAGCTTTCTTT. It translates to CASSSQGLTEAFF.

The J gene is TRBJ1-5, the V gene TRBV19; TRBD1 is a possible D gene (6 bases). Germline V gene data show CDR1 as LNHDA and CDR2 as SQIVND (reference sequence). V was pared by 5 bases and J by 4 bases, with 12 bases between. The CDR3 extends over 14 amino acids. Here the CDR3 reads CASSLPDRNQPQHF. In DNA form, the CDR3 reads TGTGCCAGTAGTCTCCCCGACAGGAATCAGCCCCAGCATTTT.

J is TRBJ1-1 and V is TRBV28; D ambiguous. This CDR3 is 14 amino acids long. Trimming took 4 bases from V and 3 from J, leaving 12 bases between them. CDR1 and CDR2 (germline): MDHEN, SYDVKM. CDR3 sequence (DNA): TGTGCCAGCAGTTACCACGGGAGGGACACTGAAGCTTTCTTT. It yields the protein CASSYHGRDTEAFF.